This TCR beta chain was sequenced in a study of neurological immune-mediated disorders. Findings of the study overall: A possible signature appeared as one related-CDR3 cluster, in which phylogenetic grouping placed the repertoires of 18 of 34 multiple sclerosis patients. Association with the multiple sclerosis repertoire cluster was not found for any clinical or MRI feature.

At least ten counts were recorded for this clonotype. Its antigen is currently unknown. Each CDR3 protein is one row after TCRdb ran MiXCR on the 5' RACE reads. The data show fewer than 85,000 distinct CDR3 sequences, with 4.5% to 5.5% seen just once and roughly 2% held by the top ten. The TCR originated in a woman between 65 and 79 years old with multiple sclerosis. Sequencing was performed on PBMCs.

CDR3 sequence (DNA): TGTGCCAGCAGCGGCCGAGGGGGTGAGAATTCACCCCTCCACTTT. This sequence encodes CASSGRGGENSPLHF. The rearrangement links TRBV7-2 to TRBJ1-6, with D maybe TRBD1 (6 bases). The CDR3 loop spans 15 amino acids. V was clipped by 5 bases and J by 7 bases, with 15 bases between them. Germline V lookup: CDR1 SGHTA, CDR2 FQGNSA.